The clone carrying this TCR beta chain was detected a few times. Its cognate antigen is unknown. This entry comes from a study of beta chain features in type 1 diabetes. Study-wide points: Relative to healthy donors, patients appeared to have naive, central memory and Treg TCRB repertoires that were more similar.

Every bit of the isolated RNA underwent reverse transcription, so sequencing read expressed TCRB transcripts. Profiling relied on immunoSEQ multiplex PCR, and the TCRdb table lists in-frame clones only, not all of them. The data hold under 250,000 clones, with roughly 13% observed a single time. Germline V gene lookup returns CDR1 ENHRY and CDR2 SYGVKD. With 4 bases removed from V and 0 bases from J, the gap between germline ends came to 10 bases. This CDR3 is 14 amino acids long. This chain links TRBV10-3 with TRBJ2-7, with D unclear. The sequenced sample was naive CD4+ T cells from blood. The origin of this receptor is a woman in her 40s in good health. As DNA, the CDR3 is TGTGCCATCAGTGTCCGGTTGAGCTCCTACGAGCAGTACTTC. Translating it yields CAISVRLSSYEQYF.